In its sample, the clone carrying this T cell receptor (beta chain) was seen many times. TCRdb independently ran MiXCR on the 5' RACE reads; one entry per CDR3 protein. In the table there are 35,000 to 45,000 distinct CDR3 sequences, around 6.1% of which are singletons. This record belongs to a study of early T cells in non-severe SARS-CoV-2 infection. In germline, CDR1 is LNHNV, CDR2 YYDKDF (reference sequence). Trimming took 0 bases from V and 3 from J, leaving 5 bases between them. This CDR3 spans 13 amino acids. This receptor was taken from an adult who was a healthcare worker with PCR-confirmed SARS-CoV-2 infection or an uninfected control (not recorded which). The V gene is TRBV15, the J gene TRBJ2-5, with no clear D. The source material was whole blood. The CDR3 loop is CATSRDDKETQYF. In DNA form, the CDR3 reads TGTGCCACCAGCAGAGATGACAAAGAGACCCAGTACTTC.